This TCR beta chain was retrieved from a study of shared clonotypes between healthy human individuals. The CDR3 has 15 residues. V was trimmed by 5 bases and J by 6 bases, leaving 17 bases between them. The germline CDR1 and CDR2 sequences are LNHDA and SQIVND (reference sequence). Naive-designated CD8 cells lacked CD45RO, were positively enriched for CCR7, and omitted terminally differentiated effector memory CD45RA+ cells. General study points: When compared with the clonotypes that were shared by all four sorted-subset donors, the non-shared clonotypes turned out to have lower generation probabilities.

Assay: immunoSEQ multiplex PCR; the TCRdb copy retains only in-frame clones and omits some. The table shows around 2,000,000 clones, with about 95% occurring only once. With respect to this clone: Its antigen is unidentified.

The chain joins TRBV19 to TRBJ1-5; TRBD1 might be the D (5 bases). This TCR was sampled from a man between 18 and 35 years old in good health. The sample comprised naive CD8+ T cells sorted from blood. DNA for the CDR3: TGTGCCAGTAGTTGGGGGGAAGGTCATGGTCAGCCCCAGCATTTT. Encoded protein: CASSWGEGHGQPQHF.